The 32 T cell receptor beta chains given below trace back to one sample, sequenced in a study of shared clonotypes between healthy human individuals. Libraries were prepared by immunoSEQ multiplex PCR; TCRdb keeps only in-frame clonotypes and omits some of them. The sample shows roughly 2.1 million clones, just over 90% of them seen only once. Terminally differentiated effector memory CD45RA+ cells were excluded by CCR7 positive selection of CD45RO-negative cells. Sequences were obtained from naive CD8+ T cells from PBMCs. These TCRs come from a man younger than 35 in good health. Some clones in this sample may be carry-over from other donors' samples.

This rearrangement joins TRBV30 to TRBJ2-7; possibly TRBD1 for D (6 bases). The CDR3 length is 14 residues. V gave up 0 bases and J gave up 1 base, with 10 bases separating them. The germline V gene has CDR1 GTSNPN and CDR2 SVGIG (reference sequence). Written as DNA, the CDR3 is TGTGCCTGGAGTGTAAGACAGGTGTCCTACGAGCAGTACTTC. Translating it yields CAWSVRQVSYEQYF.

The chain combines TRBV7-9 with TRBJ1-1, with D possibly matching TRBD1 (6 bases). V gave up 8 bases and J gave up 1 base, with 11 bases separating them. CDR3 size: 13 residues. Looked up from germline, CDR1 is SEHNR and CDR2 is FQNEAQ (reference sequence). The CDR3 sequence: CASPPTGNTEAFF. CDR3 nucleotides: TGTGCCAGCCCCCCGACAGGGAACACTGAAGCTTTCTTT.

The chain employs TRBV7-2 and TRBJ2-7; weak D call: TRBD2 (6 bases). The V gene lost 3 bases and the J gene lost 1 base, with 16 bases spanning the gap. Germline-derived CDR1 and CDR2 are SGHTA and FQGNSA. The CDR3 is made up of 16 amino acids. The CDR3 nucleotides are TGTGCCAGCAGCTTTGATGAGGGAGGCTCTTCCTACGAGCAGTACTTC. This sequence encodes CASSFDEGGSSYEQYF.

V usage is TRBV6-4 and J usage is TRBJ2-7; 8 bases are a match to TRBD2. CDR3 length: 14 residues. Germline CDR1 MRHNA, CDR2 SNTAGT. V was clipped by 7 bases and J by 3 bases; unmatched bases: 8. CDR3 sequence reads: CASIISGTLYEQYF. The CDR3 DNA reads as TGTGCCAGCATTATTAGCGGGACTCTCTACGAGCAGTACTTC.

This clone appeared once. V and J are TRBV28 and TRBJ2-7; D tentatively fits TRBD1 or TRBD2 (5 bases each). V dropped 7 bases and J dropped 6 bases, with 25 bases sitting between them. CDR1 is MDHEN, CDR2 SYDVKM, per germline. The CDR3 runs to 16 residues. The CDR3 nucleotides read TGTGCCAGCACCGGCGGTGGGGGTAGTCTCGGGTCCGAGCAGTACTTC. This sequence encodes CASTGGGGSLGSEQYF.

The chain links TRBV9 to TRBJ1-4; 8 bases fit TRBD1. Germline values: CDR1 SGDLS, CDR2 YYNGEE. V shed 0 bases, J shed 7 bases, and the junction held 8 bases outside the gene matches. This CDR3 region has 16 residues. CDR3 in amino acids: CASSVGPGGEGEKLFF. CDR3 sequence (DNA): TGTGCCAGCAGCGTAGGGCCAGGGGGCGAAGGTGAAAAACTGTTTTTT.

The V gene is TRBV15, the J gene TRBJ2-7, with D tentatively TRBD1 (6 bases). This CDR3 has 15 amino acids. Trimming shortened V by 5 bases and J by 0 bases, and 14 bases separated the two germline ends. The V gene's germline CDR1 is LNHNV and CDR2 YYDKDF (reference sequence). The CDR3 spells CATSPQRTASYEQYF. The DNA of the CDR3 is TGTGCCACCAGCCCTCAAAGGACAGCCTCCTACGAGCAGTACTTC. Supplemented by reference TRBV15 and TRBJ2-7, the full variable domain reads DAMVIQNPRYQVTQFGKPVTLSCSQTLNHNVMYWYQQKSSQAPKLLFHYYDKDFNNEADTPDNFQSRRPNTSFCFLDIRSPGLGDTAMYLCATSPQRTASYEQYFGPGTRLTVT.

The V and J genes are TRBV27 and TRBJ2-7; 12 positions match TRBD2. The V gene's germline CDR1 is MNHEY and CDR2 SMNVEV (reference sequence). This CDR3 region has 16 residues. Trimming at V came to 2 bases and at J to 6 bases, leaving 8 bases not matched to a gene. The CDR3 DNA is TGTGCCAGCAGTTTAAGTCTAGCGGGAGGGCCCCTCGAGCAGTACTTC. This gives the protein CASSLSLAGGPLEQYF.

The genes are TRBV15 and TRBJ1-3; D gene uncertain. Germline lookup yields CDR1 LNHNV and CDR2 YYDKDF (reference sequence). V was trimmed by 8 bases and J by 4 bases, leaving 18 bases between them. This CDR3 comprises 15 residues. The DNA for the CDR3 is TGTGCCACCTTGGAGGAGGAGAACTCAGGAAACACCATATATTTT. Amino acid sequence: CATLEEENSGNTIYF.

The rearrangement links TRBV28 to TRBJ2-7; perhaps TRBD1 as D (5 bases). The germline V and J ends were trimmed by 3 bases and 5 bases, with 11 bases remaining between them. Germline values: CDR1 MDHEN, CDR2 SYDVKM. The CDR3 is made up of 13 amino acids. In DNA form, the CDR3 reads TGTGCCAGCAGTTTTTTCAGGGTCGACGAGCAGTACTTC. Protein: CASSFFRVDEQYF.

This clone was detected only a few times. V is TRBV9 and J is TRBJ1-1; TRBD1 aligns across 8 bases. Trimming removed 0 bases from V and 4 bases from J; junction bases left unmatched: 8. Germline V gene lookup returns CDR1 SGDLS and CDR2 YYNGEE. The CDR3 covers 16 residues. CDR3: CASSVGPGGQGTEAFF. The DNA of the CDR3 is TGTGCCAGCAGCGTAGGGCCGGGAGGACAGGGCACTGAAGCTTTCTTT.

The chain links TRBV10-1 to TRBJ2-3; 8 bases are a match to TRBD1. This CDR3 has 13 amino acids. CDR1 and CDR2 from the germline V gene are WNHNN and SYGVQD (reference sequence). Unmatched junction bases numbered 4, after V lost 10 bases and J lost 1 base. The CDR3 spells CATDRGCTDTQYF. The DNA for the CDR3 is TGCGCCACCGACAGGGGATGCACAGATACGCAGTATTTT.

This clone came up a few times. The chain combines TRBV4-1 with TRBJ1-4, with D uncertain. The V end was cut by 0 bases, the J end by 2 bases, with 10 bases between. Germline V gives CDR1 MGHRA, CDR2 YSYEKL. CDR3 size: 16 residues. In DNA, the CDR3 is TGCGCCAGCAGCCAAGATCGGCGATACACTAATGAAAAACTGTTTTTT. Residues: CASSQDRRYTNEKLFF.

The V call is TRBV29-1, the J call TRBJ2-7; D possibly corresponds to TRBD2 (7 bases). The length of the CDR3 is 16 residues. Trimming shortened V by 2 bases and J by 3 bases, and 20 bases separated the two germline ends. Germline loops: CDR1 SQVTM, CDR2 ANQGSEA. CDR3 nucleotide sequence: TGCAGCGTTGAAACTTTATCAGGGGAGGGGCTCTACGAGCAGTACTTC. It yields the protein CSVETLSGEGLYEQYF.

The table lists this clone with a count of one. In nucleotides, the CDR3 is TGTGCCAGCAGTGAACGCAACTCCTACGAGCAGTACTTC. Translation gives CASSERNSYEQYF. The V gene is TRBV2, the J gene TRBJ2-7; D remains unclear. The CDR3 loop spans 13 amino acids. CDR1 is SNHLY, CDR2 FYNNEI, per germline. The ends were cut back, 2 bases at V and 0 bases at J, with 5 bases in the middle. Full variable domain (rest looked up from reference TRBV2 and TRBJ2-7): EPEVTQTPSHQVTQMGQEVILRCVPISNHLYFYWYRQILGQKVEFLVSFYNNEISEKSEIFDDQFSVERPDGSNFTLKIRSTKLEDSAMYFCASSERNSYEQYFGPGTRLTVT.

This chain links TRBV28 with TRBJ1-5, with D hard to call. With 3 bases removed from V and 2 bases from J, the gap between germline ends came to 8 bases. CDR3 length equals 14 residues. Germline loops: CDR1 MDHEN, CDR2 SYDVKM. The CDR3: CASSFWHRNQPQHF. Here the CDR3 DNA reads TGTGCCAGCAGTTTTTGGCACCGCAATCAGCCCCAGCATTTT. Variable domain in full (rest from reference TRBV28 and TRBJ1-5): DVKVTQSSRYLVKRTGEKVFLECVQDMDHENMFWYRQDPGLGLRLIYFSYDVKMKEKGDIPEGYSVSREKKERFSLILESASTNQTSMYLCASSFWHRNQPQHFGDGTRLSIL.

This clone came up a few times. The CDR3 coding sequence is TGTGCCAGCAGCGACGGACAGGGCGATTGGCAGCCCCAGCATTTT. It codes for CASSDGQGDWQPQHF. The chain has TRBV7-9 and TRBJ1-5; 8 nucleotides line up with TRBD1. V shed 5 bases and J 7 bases; nucleotides not matched to a gene: 10. Germline CDR1 SEHNR, CDR2 FQNEAQ (reference sequence). The CDR3 runs 15 residues. Together with reference TRBV7-9 and TRBJ1-5, the CDR3 gives the full variable domain: DTGVSQNPRHKITKRGQNVTFRCDPISEHNRLYWYRQTLGQGPEFLTYFQNEAQLEKSRLLSDRFSAERPKGSFSTLEIQRTEQGDSAMYLCASSDGQGDWQPQHFGDGTRLSIL.

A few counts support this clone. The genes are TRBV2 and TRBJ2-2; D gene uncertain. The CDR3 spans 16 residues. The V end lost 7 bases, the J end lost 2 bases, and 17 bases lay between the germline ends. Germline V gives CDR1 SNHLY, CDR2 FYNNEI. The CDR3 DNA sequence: TGTGCCAGCACTCACTATCCAGAGACTAACACCGGGGAGCTGTTTTTT. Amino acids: CASTHYPETNTGELFF.

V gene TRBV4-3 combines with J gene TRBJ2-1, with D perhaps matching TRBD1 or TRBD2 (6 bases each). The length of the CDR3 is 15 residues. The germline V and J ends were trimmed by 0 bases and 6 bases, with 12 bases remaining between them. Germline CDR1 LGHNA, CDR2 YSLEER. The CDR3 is CASSQDGGLGNEQFF. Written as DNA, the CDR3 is TGCGCCAGCAGCCAAGATGGGGGGCTAGGCAATGAGCAGTTCTTC.

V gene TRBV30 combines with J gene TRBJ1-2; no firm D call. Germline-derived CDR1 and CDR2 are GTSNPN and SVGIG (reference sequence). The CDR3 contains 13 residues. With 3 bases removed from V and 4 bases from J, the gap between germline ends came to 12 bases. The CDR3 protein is CAWRASQSYGYTF. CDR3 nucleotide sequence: TGTGCCTGGAGGGCCTCCCAGAGCTATGGCTACACCTTC.

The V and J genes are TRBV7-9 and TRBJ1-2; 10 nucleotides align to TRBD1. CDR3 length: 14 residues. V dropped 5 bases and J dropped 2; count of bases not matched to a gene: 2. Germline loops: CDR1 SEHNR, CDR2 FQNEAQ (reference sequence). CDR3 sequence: CASSMGQGNYGYTF. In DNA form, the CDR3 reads TGTGCCAGCAGCATGGGACAGGGGAACTATGGCTACACCTTC.

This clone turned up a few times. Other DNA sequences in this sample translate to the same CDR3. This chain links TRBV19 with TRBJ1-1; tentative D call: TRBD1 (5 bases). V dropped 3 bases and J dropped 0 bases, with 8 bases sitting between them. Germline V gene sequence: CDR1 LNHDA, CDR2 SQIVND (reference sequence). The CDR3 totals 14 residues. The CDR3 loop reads CASSIAGMNTEAFF. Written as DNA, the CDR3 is TGTGCCAGTAGTATCGCAGGGATGAACACTGAAGCTTTCTTT.

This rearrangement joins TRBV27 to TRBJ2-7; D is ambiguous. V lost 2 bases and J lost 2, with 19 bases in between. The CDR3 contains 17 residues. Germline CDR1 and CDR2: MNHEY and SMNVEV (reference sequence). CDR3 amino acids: CASSLRYADARTYEQYF. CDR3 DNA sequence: TGTGCCAGCAGTTTAAGATACGCAGACGCCCGGACCTACGAGCAGTACTTC.

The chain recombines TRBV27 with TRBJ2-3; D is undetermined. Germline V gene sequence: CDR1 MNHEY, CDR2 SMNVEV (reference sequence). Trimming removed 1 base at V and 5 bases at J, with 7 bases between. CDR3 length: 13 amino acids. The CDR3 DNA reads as TGTGCCAGCAGTTTATACGGAAGAGATACGCAGTATTTT. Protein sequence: CASSLYGRDTQYF.

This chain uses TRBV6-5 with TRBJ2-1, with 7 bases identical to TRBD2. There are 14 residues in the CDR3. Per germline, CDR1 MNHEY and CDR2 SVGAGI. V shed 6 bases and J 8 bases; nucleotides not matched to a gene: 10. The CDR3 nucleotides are TGTGCCAGCAGCCCTGGGGGGGAGAACGATGAGCAGTTCTTC. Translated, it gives CASSPGGENDEQFF.

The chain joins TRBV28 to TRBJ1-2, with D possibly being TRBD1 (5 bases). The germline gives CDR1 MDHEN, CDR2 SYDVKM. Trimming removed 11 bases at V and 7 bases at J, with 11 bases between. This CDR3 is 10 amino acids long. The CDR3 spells CAARGGGYTF. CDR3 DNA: TGTGCCGCGCGGGGGGGTGGCTACACCTTC.

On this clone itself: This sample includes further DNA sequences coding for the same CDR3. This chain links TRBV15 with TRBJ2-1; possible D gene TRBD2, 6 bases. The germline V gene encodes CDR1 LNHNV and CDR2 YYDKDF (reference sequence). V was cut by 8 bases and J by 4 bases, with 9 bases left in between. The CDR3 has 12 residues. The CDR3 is CATGGSYNEQFF. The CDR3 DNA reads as TGTGCCACCGGGGGGAGTTACAATGAGCAGTTCTTC. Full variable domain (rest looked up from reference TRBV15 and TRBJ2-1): DAMVIQNPRYQVTQFGKPVTLSCSQTLNHNVMYWYQQKSSQAPKLLFHYYDKDFNNEADTPDNFQSRRPNTSFCFLDIRSPGLGDTAMYLCATGGSYNEQFFGPGTRLTVL.

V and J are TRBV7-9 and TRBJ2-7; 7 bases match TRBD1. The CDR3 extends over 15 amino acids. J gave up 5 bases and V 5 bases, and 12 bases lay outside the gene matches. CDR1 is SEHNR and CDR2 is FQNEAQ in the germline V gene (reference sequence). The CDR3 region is CASSRERQGLNEQYF. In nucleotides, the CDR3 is TGTGCCAGCAGCCGAGAGAGACAGGGATTGAACGAGCAGTACTTC. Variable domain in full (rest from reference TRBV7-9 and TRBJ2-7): DTGVSQNPRHKITKRGQNVTFRCDPISEHNRLYWYRQTLGQGPEFLTYFQNEAQLEKSRLLSDRFSAERPKGSFSTLEIQRTEQGDSAMYLCASSRERQGLNEQYFGPGTRLTVT.

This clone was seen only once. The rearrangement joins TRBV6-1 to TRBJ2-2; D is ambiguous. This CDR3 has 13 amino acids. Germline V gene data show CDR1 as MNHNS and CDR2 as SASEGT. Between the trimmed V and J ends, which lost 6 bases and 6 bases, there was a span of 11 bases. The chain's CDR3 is CASSPQGPGELFF. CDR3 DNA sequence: TGTGCCAGCAGCCCACAAGGCCCCGGGGAGCTGTTTTTT.

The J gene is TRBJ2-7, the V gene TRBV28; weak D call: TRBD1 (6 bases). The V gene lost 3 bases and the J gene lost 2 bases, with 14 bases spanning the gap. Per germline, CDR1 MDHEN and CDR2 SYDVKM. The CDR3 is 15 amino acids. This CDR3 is CASSFGQNFPYEQYF. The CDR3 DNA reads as TGTGCCAGCAGTTTCGGACAGAATTTTCCCTACGAGCAGTACTTC.

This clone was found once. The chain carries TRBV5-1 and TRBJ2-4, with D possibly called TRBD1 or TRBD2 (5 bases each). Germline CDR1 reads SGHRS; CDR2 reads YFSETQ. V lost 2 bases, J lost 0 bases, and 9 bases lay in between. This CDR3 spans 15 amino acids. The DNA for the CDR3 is TGCGCCAGCAGCTTAGCCGGGACAGCCAAAAACATTCAGTACTTC. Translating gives CASSLAGTAKNIQYF.

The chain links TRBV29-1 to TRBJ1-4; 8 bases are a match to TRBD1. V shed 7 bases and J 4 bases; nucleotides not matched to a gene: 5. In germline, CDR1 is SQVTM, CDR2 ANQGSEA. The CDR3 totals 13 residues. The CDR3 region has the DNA TGCAGCGCTCGGACAGGGCTTAATGAAAAACTGTTTTTT. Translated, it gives CSARTGLNEKLFF.